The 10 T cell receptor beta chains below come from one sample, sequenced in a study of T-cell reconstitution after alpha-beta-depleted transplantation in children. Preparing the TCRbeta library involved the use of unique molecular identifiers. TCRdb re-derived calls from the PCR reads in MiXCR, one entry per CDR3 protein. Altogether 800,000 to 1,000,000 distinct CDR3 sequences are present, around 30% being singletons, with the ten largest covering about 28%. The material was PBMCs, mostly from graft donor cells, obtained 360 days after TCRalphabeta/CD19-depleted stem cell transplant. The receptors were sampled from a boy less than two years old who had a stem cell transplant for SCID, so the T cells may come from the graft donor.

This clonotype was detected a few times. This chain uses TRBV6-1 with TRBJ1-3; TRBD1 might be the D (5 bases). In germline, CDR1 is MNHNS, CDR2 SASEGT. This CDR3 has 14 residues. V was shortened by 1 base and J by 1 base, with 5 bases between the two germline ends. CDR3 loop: CASSEGQSGNTIYF. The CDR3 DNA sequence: TGTGCCAGCAGTGAAGGACAGTCTGGAAACACCATATATTTT.

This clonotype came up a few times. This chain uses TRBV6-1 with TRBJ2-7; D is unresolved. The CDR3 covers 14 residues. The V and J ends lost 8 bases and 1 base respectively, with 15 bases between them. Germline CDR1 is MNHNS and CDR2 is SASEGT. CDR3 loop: CASGSGRGSYEQYF. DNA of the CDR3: TGTGCCAGCGGGTCAGGAAGAGGTTCCTACGAGCAGTACTTC.

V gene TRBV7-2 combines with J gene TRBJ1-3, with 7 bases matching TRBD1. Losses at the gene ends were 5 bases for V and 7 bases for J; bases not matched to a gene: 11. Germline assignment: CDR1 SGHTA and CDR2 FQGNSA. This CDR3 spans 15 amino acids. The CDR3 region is CASSQTGARVNTIYF. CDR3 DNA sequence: TGTGCCAGCAGCCAAACAGGGGCGAGGGTGAACACCATATATTTT.

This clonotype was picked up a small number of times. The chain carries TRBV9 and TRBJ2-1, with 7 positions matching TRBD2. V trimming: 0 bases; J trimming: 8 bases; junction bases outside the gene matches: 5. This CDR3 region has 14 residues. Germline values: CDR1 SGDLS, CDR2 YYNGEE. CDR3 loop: CASSVGTSDDEQFF. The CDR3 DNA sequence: TGTGCCAGCAGCGTAGGGACTAGTGACGATGAGCAGTTCTTC.

The chain's CDR3 is CASRRGGDRGSGYTF. CDR3 nucleotides: TGTGCCAGCAGACGGGGGGGTGACAGGGGAAGTGGCTACACCTTC. This sequence joins TRBV12-3 or TRBV12-4 and TRBJ1-2; 8 bases align to TRBD1. CDR3 length: 15 amino acids. After removal of 6 bases from V and 7 bases from J, the junction contained 13 bases not matched to a gene.

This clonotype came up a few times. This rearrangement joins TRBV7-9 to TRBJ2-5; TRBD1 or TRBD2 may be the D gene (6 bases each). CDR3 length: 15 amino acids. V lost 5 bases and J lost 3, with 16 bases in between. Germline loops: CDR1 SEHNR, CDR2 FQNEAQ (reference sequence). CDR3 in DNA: TGTGCCAGCAGCCCTCGGGGGCCAGGTGAAGAGACCCAGTACTTC. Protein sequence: CASSPRGPGEETQYF.

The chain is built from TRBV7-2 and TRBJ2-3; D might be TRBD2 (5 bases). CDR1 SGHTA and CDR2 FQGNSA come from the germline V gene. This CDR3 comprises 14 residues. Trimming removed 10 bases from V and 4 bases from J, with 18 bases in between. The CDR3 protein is CATSRTRGPDTQYF. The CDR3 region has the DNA TGTGCCACATCCAGGACTCGGGGTCCAGATACGCAGTATTTT.

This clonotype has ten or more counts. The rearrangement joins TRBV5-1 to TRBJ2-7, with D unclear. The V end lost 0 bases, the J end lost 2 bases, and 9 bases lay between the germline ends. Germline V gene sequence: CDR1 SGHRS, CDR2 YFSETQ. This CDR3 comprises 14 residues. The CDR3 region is CASSLVGQAYEQYF. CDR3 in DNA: TGCGCCAGCAGCTTGGTCGGCCAAGCCTACGAGCAGTACTTC. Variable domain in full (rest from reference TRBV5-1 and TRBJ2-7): KAGVTQTPRYLIKTRGQQVTLSCSPISGHRSVSWYQQTPGQGLQFLFEYFSETQRNKGNFPGRFSGRQFSNSRSEMNVSTLELGDSALYLCASSLVGQAYEQYFGPGTRLTVT.

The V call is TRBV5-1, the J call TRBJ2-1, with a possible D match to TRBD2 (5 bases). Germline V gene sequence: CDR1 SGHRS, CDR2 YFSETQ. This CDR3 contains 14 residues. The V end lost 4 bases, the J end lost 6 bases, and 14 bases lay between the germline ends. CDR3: CASSESTRTNEQFF. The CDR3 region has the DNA TGCGCCAGCAGCGAGTCTACTAGAACCAATGAGCAGTTCTTC.

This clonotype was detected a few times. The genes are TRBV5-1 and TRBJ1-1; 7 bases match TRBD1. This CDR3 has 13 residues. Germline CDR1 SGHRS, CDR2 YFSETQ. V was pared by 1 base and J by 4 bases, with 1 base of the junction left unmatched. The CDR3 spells CASSLRGLTEAFF. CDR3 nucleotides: TGCGCCAGCAGCTTGAGGGGGCTCACTGAAGCTTTCTTT.